The source of this TCR beta chain is a study of cytomegalovirus exposure and HLA in healthy donors. Overall study: Among the approximately 400 genotyped donors, approximately 80% were placed in the Caucasian-associated ancestry cluster. Study-level results: As a later analysis showed, several of the most significant clusters appeared to be linked to common viral pathogens. As a later analysis showed, a missense DCLRE1C variant was linked to trimming of TCR beta V- and J-genes.

V lost 5 bases, J lost 6 bases, and 5 bases stayed unmatched. This CDR3 is built from 14 residues. Germline lookup yields CDR1 MNHEY and CDR2 SVGAGI. Of note for this clone: Its target is not known.

Healthy bone marrow donors supplied every sample. PCR involved 60 Vbeta and 13 Jbeta primers. Sequenced by immunoSEQ multiplex PCR; TCRdb stores in-frame clones only, minus some. The table includes about 200,000 clones, 70% to 85% detected once. This clonotype was obtained from a boy between 2 and 10 years old in good health and CMV-seronegative. V is TRBV6-5 and J is TRBJ1-2, with TRBD1 matching 11 bases. The sample was PBMCs. The CDR3 nucleotides are TGTGCCAGCAGTCCGGACAGGGGGCTGGATGGCTACACCTTC. Its translation is CASSPDRGLDGYTF.